The rows below give T cell receptor beta chains drawn from one sample of a study of T cell responses to AZD1222 COVID-19 vaccine. Generated by immunoSEQ multiplex PCR, the TCRdb table keeps only in-frame clones and is missing some. The table includes some 90,000 clones, approximately 91% detected once. The material was peripheral blood, obtained 28 days after the second AZD1222 dose. These receptor sequences come from an adult who received the AZD1222 COVID-19 vaccine. Each CDR3 is given with its conserved first and last residue. D genes are given only for firm matches. Rows give clone size only sometimes, using once, few, many, or a class for an expanded clone.

TRBV3-1/TRBV3-2	.	TRBJ2-6	.	CASSPARQDPGANVLTF	TGTGCCAGCAGCCCGGCACGACAGGACCCGGGGGCCAACGTCCTGACTTTC
TRBV29-1	.	TRBJ2-3	.	CSVEFRSGDTQYF	TGCAGCGTGGAATTCCGCTCCGGCGATACGCAGTATTTT
TRBV11-2	.	TRBJ1-4	.	CASSLAGRTNEKLFF	TGTGCCAGCAGCCTCGCGGGGAGGACTAATGAAAAACTGTTTTTT
TRBV29-1	.	TRBJ2-3	.	CSVEYLGSTDTQYF	TGCAGCGTTGAGTACCTAGGGAGCACAGATACGCAGTATTTT
TRBV25-1	.	TRBJ1-2	.	CASSEAYGYTF	TGTGCCAGCAGTGAGGCGTATGGCTACACCTTC
TRBV5-1	.	TRBJ1-1	few	CASSLDMMNTEAFF	TGCGCCAGCAGCTTGGATATGATGAACACTGAAGCTTTCTTT
TRBV5-6	TRBD1	TRBJ2-7	once	CASSRRQGREPYEQYF	TGTGCCAGCAGCCGCAGACAGGGGAGAGAACCCTACGAGCAGTACTTC
TRBV7-8	TRBD1	TRBJ2-2	.	CASRGQGTTTGELFF	TGTGCCAGCAGGGGACAGGGGACCACCACCGGGGAGCTGTTTTTT
TRBV2	.	TRBJ1-3	.	CASSDRVSGNTIYF	TGTGCCAGCAGTGACAGAGTCTCTGGAAACACCATATATTTT
TRBV7-7	.	TRBJ1-4	.	CASSLTDAANEKLFF	TGTGCCAGCAGTTTGACGGATGCAGCTAATGAAAAACTGTTTTTT
TRBV30	.	TRBJ1-1	.	CAWSVSRVANTEAFF	TGTGCCTGGAGTGTATCCCGGGTGGCGAACACTGAAGCTTTCTTT
TRBV7-9	.	TRBJ1-3	.	CASSRNENTIYF	TGTGCCAGCAGCCGTAACGAAAACACCATATATTTT
TRBV4-1	.	TRBJ1-6	few	CASSLRQGENSPLHF	TGCGCCAGCAGCCTACGGCAAGGGGAAAATTCACCCCTCCACTTT
TRBV2	.	TRBJ2-2	.	CASSESQTRGTGELFF	TGTGCCAGCAGTGAAAGTCAGACTAGGGGCACCGGGGAGCTGTTTTTT
TRBV7-9	.	TRBJ1-2	.	CASSPGQNYGYTF	TGTGCCAGCAGCCCTGGACAGAACTATGGCTACACCTTC
TRBV2	.	TRBJ2-7	.	CASGGQYSYEQYF	TGTGCCAGCGGGGGGCAATACTCCTACGAGCAGTACTTC
TRBV9	TRBD2	TRBJ2-7	.	CASSVAGGPSYEQYF	TGTGCCAGCAGCGTGGCGGGGGGGCCCTCCTACGAGCAGTACTTC
TRBV11-3	.	TRBJ2-5	.	CASSFEKYQETQYF	TGTGCCAGCAGCTTTGAGAAGTACCAAGAGACCCAGTACTTC
TRBV5-1	.	TRBJ2-2	.	CASSLLGQDTTGELFF	TGCGCCAGCAGCTTGTTGGGCCAGGATACCACCGGGGAGCTGTTTTTT
TRBV6-5	.	TRBJ2-7	once	CASSREGVGQYF	TGTGCCAGCAGTCGAGAAGGAGTGGGGCAGTACTTC
TRBV5-4	TRBD1	TRBJ1-1	.	CASSKTDRGDTEAFF	TGTGCCAGCAGCAAAACAGACAGGGGGGACACTGAAGCTTTCTTT
TRBV11-2	TRBD1	TRBJ2-7	.	CASSFSWTGPNEQYF	TGTGCCAGCAGCTTTTCCTGGACAGGGCCGAACGAGCAGTACTTC
TRBV18	.	TRBJ1-5	once	CASSPLGDSNQPQHF	TGTGCCAGCTCACCACTGGGGGATAGCAATCAGCCCCAGCATTTT
TRBV6-5	TRBD1	TRBJ2-2	.	CASRDTGADTGELFF	TGTGCCAGCAGAGACACAGGGGCTGACACCGGGGAGCTGTTTTTT